The sequence of this T cell receptor (beta chain) was determined in a study of CD8 T cells in ankylosing spondylitis. Study-level points and caveats: Matched synovial fluid from ankylosing spondylitis patients was reported to be enriched for disease-linked clones. A motif of eight or nine highly homologous TCR beta variants was seen as apparently characteristic of ankylosing spondylitis blood. Clones linked with disease were CD8+ and fairly uncommon in the peripheral blood.

V was trimmed by 0 bases and J by 3 bases, leaving 10 bases between them. CDR1 and CDR2 (germline): SGHTS, YDEGEE. CDR3 length equals 15 residues. Via MiXCR, TCRdb re-called the 5' RACE reads, giving one row per CDR3 protein. The sample lists about 700,000 distinct CDR3 sequences; 15% to 20% were seen once. With respect to this clonotype: What it recognizes is unknown.

The TCR sequence derives from a male donor with ankylosing spondylitis. Sequenced: blood, either unsorted or a sorted T cell fraction (not recorded which). The chain has TRBV5-8 and TRBJ2-1; possibly TRBD1 for D (5 bases). The CDR3 loop reads CASSLDRFYYNEQFF. For the CDR3, the DNA is TGTGCCAGCAGCTTGGACAGGTTTTACTACAATGAGCAGTTCTTC.